The clone carrying this TCR beta chain was counted a few times. This record belongs to a study of control samples from healthy donors and cancer patients. This table comes from immunoSEQ multiplex PCR, and its TCRdb copy is limited to in-frame clones, with some not included. The table records around 74,000 clones, around 92% of them present only once. Material for sequencing was blood. This TCR came from an older woman in good health.

Written as DNA, the CDR3 is TGTGCCAGCACCATGATGGGTCAGCCCCAGCATTTT. Residues: CASTMMGQPQHF. This rearrangement joins TRBV28 to TRBJ1-5; D not certain. V lost 7 bases, J lost 6 bases, and 10 bases lay in between. The CDR3 runs 12 residues. Per the germline V gene, CDR1 is MDHEN and CDR2 is SYDVKM.